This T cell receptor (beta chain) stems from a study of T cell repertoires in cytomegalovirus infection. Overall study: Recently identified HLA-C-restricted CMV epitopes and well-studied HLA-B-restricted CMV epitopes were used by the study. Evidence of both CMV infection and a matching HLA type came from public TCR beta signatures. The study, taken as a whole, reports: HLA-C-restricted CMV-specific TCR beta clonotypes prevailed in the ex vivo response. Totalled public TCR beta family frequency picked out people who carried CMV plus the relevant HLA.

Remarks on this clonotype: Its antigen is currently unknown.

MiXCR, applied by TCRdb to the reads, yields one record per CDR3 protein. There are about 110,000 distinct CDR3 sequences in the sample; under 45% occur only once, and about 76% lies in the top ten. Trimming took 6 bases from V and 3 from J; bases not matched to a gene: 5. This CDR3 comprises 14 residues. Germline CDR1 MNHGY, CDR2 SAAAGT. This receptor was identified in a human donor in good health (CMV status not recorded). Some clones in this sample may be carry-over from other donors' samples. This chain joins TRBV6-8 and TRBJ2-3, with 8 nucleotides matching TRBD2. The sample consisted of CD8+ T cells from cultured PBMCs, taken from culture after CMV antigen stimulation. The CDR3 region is CASSPGGLTDTQYF. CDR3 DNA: TGTGCCAGCAGCCCGGGGGGGTTGACAGATACGCAGTATTTT.